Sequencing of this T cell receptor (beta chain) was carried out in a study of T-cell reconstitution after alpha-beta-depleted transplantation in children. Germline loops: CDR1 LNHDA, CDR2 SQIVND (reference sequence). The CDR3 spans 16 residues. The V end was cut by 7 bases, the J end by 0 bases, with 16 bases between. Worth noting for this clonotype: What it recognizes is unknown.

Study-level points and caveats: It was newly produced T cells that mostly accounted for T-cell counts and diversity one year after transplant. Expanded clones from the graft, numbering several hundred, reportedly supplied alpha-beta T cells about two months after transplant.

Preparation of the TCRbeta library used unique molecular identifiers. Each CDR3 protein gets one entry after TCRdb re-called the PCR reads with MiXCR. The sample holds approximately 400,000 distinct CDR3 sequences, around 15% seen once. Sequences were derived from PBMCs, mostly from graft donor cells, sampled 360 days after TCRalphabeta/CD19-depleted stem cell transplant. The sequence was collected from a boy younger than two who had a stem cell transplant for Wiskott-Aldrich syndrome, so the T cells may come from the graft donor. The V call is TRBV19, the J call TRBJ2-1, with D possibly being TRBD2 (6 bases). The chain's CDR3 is CASKRASASSYNEQFF. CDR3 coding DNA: TGTGCCAGTAAGCGGGCGAGCGCCAGCTCCTACAATGAGCAGTTCTTC.